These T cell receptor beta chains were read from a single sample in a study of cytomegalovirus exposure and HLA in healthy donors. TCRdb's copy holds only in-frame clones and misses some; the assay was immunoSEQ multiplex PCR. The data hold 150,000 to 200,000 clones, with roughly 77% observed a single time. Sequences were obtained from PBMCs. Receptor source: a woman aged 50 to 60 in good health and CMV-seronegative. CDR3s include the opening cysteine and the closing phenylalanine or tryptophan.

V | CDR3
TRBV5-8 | CASSPLAVNTGELFF
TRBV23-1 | CASSHASRDRGFLNTEAFF
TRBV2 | CASSDDGVWAGRYTF
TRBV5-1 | CASSLPTGRVPLRETQYF
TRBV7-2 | CASSLEATSGLYEQYF
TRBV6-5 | CASSLGGRNNSPLHF
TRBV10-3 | CAIASRDRGPPGQFF
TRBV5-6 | CASSPGGSGANVLTF
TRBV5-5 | CASSLGSDYGYTF
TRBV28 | CASSPGQGIGTQYF
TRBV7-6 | CASSLGRGPSEQYF
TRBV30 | CAWNLGQGTEAFF
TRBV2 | CASSGGQFRGEGNQPQHF
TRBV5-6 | CASSQGLRTDPNTEAFF
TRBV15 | CATSRPVSDEQFF
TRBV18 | CASSQGQGAKSGNTIYF
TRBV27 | CASSSHRVEQFF
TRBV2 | CASSPDRVAGYTQYF
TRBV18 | CASSPTGERSPLHF
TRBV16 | CASSQYVTGTYGYTF
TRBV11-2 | CASSPSTATGPQHF
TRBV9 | CASSVVRVGGHTGELFF
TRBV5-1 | CASSSRPDFSGAPGETQYF
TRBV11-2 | CASSLGDRGEDTQYF
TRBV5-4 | CASSFLAGGLNTGELFF
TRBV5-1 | CASGSTGGAGNGYTF
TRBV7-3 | CASSRETGPHNEQFF
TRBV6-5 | CASSYSGALANYGYTF
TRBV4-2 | CASSPSVGLAVEQYF
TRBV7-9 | CASSRTRQDQYF
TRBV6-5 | CASSRQGLVVTEAFF
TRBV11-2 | CASSLGASHGYTF
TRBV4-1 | CASSHVSQAPSSGANVLTF